This T cell receptor beta chain was identified in a study of graft-versus-host responses after intestinal transplantation. Turning to the study itself: Following induction with anti-thymocyte globulin, all recipients were given tacrolimus and steroids for around three years.

There are 15 residues in the CDR3. The germline V and J ends were trimmed by 2 bases and 0 bases, with 10 bases remaining between them. The germline gives CDR1 LGHNA, CDR2 YNFKEQ. This clone has a single count. Antigen: not known. Sequencing was performed with immunoSEQ multiplex PCR; in TCRdb, only in-frame clones are kept and a portion is missing. The sample has over 75,000 clones, roughly 91% seen once. This TCR came from a human donor who received an intestinal transplant. V is TRBV4-2 and J is TRBJ1-2, with TRBD1 as a possible D gene (6 bases). Sequenced here: unstimulated CD4+ T cells sorted from spleen or lymph node cells, sampled before intestinal transplant. In nucleotides, the CDR3 is TGTGCCAGCAGCCAACCGGGACAAGCTAACTATGGCTACACCTTC. Translation: CASSQPGQANYGYTF.